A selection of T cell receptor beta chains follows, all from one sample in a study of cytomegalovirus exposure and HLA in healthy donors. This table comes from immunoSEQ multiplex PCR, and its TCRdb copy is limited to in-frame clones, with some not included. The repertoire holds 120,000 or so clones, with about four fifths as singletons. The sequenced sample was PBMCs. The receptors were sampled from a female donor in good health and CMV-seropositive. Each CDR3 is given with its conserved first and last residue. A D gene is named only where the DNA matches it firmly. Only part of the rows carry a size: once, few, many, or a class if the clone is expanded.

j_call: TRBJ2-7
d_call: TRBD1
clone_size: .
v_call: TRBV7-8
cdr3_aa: CASSFGTVSSYEQYF
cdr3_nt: TGTGCCAGCAGCTTTGGGACAGTAAGCTCCTACGAGCAGTACTTC

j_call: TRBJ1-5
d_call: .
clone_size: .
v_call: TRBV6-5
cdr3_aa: CASSLQRNQPQHF
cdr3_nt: TGTGCCAGCAGTTTACAGAGAAATCAGCCCCAGCATTTT

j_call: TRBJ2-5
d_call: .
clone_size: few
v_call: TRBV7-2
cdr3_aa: CASSPREVATQYF
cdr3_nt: TGTGCCAGCAGCCCCAGGGAAGTGGCGACCCAGTACTTC

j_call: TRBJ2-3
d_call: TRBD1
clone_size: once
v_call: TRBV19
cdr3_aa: CASSIQGATDTQYF
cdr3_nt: TGTGCCAGTAGTATCCAGGGGGCCACAGATACGCAGTATTTT

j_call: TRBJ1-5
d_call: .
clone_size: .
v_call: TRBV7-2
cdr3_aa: CASSRLGQPQHF
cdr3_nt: TGTGCCAGCAGCCGTTTGGGCCAGCCCCAGCATTTT

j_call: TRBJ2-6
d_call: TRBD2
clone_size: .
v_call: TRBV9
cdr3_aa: CASSVGGGAGVLTF
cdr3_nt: TGTGCCAGCAGCGTAGGCGGGGGGGCCGGGGTCCTGACTTTC

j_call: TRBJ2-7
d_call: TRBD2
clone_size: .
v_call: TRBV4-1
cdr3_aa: CASSQGTSGVVQYF
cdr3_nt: TGCGCCAGCAGCCAAGGGACTAGCGGGGTAGTGCAGTACTTC

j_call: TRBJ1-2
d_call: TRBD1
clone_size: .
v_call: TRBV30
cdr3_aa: CAWSVKPPGTGGYGYTF
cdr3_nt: TGTGCCTGGAGTGTAAAGCCCCCCGGGACAGGGGGGTATGGCTACACCTTC

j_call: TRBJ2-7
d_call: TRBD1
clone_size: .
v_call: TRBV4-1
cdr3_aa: CASSQEWDRAYEQYF
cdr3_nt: TGCGCCAGCAGCCAAGAATGGGACAGGGCCTACGAGCAGTACTTC

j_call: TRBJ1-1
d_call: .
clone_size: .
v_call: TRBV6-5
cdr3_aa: CASRSRVNTEAFF
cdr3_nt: TGTGCCTCCCGAAGTAGAGTGAACACTGAAGCTTTCTTT

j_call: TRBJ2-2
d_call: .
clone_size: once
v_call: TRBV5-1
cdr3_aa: CASSLEDRNTGELFF
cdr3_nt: TGCGCCAGCAGCTTGGAGGACAGGAACACCGGGGAGCTGTTTTTT

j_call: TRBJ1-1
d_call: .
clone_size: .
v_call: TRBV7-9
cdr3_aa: CASSFLYPTVNTEAFF
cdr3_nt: TGTGCCAGCAGCTTCTTATATCCGACAGTCAACACTGAAGCTTTCTTT

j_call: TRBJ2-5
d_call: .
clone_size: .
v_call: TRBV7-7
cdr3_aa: CASSFSVGGQETQYF
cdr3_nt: TGTGCTAGCAGCTTCTCGGTTGGAGGGCAAGAGACCCAGTACTTC

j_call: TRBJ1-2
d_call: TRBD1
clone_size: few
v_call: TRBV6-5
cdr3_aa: CAIGDSDGYTF
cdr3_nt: TGTGCCATCGGGGACAGCGATGGCTACACCTTC